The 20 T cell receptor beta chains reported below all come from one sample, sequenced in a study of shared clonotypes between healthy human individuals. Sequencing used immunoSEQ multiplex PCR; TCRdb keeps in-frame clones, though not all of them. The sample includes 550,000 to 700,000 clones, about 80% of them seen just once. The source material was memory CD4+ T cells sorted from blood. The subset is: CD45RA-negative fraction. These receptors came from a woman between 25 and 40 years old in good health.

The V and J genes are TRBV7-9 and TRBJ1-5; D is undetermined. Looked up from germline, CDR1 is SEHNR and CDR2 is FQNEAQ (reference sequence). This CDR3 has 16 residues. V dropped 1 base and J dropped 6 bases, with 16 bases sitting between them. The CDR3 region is CASSLEHGQKGQPQHF. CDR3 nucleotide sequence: TGTGCCAGCAGCTTAGAACACGGTCAGAAGGGTCAGCCCCAGCATTTT.

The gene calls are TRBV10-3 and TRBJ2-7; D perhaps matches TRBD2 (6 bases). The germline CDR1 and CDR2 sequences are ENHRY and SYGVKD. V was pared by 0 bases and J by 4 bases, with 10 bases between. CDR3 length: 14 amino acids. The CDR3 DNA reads TGTGCCATCAGTGAGTCTAGCGGATTATACGAGCAGTACTTC. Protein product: CAISESSGLYEQYF.

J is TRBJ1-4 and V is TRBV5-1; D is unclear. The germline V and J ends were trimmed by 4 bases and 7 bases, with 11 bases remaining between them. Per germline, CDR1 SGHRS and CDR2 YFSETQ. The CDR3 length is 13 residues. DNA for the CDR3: TGCGCCAGCAGCCGTAGTTTCGGTGAAAAACTGTTTTTT. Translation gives CASSRSFGEKLFF.

The CDR3 reads CASSAGGITNEKLFF. CDR3 DNA sequence: TGCGCCAGCAGCGCAGGGGGGATTACTAATGAAAAACTGTTTTTT. This chain links TRBV5-1 with TRBJ1-4, with TRBD1 identical over 7 bases. CDR3 length: 15 residues. V dropped 4 bases and J dropped 2; count of bases not matched to a gene: 5. The V gene's germline CDR1 is SGHRS and CDR2 YFSETQ.

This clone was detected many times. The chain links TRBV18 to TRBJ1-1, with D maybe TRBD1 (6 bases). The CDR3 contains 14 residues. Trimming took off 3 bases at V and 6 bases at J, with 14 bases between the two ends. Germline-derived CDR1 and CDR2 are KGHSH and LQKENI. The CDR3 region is CASSPAEGGAEAFF. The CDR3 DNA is TGTGCCAGCTCACCCGCCGAGGGGGGGGCTGAAGCTTTCTTT.

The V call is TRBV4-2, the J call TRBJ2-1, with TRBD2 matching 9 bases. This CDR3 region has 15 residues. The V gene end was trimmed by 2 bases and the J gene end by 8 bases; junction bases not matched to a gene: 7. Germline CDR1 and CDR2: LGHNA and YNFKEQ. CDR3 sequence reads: CASSQKGTSLDEQFF. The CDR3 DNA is TGTGCCAGCAGCCAAAAAGGGACTAGCCTCGATGAGCAGTTCTTC.

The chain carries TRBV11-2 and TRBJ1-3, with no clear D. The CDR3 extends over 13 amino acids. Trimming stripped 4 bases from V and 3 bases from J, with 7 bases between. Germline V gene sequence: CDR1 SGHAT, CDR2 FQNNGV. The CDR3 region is CASSSGYGNTIYF. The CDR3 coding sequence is TGTGCCAGCAGCTCCGGGTATGGAAACACCATATATTTT. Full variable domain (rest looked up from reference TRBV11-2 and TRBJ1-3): EAGVAQSPRYKIIEKRQSVAFWCNPISGHATLYWYQQILGQGPKLLIQFQNNGVVDDSQLPKDRFSAERLKGVDSTLKIQPAKLEDSAVYLCASSSGYGNTIYFGEGSWLTVV.

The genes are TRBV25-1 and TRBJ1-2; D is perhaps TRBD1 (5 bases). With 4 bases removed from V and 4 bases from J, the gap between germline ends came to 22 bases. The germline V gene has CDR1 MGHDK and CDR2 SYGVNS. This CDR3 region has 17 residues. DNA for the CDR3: TGTGCCAGCAGTGGGGTAGGACAAGCCACCTCCAGCTATGGCTACACCTTC. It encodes CASSGVGQATSSYGYTF.

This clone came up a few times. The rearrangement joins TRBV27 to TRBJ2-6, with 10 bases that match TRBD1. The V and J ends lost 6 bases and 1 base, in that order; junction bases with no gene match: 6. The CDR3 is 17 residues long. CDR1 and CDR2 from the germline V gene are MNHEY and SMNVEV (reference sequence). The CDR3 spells CASRGDRGRSGANVLTF. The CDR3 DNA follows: TGTGCCAGCAGGGGGGACAGGGGTAGGTCTGGGGCCAACGTCCTGACTTTC.

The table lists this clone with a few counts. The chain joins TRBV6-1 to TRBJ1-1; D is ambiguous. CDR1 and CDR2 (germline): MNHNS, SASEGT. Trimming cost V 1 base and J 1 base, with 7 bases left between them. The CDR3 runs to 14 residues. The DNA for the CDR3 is TGTGCCAGCAGTGAAGTGATAGGGAACACTGAAGCTTTCTTT. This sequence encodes CASSEVIGNTEAFF.

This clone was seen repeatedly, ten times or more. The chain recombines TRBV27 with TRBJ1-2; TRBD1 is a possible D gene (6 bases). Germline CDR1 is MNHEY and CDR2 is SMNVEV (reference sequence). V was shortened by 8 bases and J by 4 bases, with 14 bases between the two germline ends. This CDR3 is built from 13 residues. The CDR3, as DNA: TGTGCCAGCGGGTCAGGGGCCAGCTATGGCTACACCTTC. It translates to CASGSGASYGYTF.

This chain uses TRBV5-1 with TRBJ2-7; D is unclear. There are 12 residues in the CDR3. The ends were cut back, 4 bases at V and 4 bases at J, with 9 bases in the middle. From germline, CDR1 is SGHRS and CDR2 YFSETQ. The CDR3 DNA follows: TGCGCCAGCAGCCCGACGGAATACGAGCAGTACTTC. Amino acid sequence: CASSPTEYEQYF. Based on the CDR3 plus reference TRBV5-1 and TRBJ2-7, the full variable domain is KAGVTQTPRYLIKTRGQQVTLSCSPISGHRSVSWYQQTPGQGLQFLFEYFSETQRNKGNFPGRFSGRQFSNSRSEMNVSTLELGDSALYLCASSPTEYEQYFGPGTRLTVT.

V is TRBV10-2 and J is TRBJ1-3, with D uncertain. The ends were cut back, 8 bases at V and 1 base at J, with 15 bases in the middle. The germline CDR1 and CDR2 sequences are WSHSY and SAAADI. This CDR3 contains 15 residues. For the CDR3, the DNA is TGCGCCAGCTTGGGAGGTTTTTCGTCTGGAAACACCATATATTTT. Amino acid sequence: CASLGGFSSGNTIYF.

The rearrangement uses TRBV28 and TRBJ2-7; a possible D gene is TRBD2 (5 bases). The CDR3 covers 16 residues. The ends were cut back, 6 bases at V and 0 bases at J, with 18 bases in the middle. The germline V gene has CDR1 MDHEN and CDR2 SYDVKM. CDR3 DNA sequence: TGTGCCAGCAGACCTGCGGGTGGCGGCTTCTCCTACGAGCAGTACTTC. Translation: CASRPAGGGFSYEQYF. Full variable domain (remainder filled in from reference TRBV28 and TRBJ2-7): DVKVTQSSRYLVKRTGEKVFLECVQDMDHENMFWYRQDPGLGLRLIYFSYDVKMKEKGDIPEGYSVSREKKERFSLILESASTNQTSMYLCASRPAGGGFSYEQYFGPGTRLTVT.

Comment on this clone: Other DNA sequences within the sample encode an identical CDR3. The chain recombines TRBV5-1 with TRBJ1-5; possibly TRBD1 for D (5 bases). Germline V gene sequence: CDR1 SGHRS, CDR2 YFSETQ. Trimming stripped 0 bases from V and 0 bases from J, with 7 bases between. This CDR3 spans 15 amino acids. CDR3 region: CASSLEGDSNQPQHF. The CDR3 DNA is TGCGCCAGCAGCTTGGAAGGGGATAGCAATCAGCCCCAGCATTTT.

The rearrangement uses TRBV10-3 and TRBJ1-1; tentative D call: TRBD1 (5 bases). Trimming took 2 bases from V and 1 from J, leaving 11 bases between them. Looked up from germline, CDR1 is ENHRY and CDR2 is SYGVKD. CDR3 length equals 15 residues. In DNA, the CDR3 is TGTGCCATCAGTGAGGGCGGGGGTCCGAACACTGAAGCTTTCTTT. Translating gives CAISEGGGPNTEAFF.

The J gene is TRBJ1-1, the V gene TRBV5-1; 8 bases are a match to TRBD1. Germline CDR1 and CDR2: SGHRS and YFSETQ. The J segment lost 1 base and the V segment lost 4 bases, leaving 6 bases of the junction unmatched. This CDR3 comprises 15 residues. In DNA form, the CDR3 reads TGCGCCAGCAGCAGTGCCGGGACAGGGAACACTGAAGCTTTCTTT. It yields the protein CASSSAGTGNTEAFF. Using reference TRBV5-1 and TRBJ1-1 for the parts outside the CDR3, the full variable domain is KAGVTQTPRYLIKTRGQQVTLSCSPISGHRSVSWYQQTPGQGLQFLFEYFSETQRNKGNFPGRFSGRQFSNSRSEMNVSTLELGDSALYLCASSSAGTGNTEAFFGQGTRLTVV.

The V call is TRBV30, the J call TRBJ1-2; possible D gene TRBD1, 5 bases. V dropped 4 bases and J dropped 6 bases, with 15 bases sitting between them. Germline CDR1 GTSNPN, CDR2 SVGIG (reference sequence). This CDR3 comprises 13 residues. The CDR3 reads CAWNFLRVDGYTF. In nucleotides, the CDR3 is TGTGCCTGGAACTTCCTCAGGGTAGATGGCTACACCTTC.

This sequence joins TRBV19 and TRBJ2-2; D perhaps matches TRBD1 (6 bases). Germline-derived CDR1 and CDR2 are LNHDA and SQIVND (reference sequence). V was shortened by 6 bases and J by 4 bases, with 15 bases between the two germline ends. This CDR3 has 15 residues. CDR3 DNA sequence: TGTGCCAGTAGCACAGGGACGCTGAGCACCGGGGAGCTGTTTTTT. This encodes CASSTGTLSTGELFF.

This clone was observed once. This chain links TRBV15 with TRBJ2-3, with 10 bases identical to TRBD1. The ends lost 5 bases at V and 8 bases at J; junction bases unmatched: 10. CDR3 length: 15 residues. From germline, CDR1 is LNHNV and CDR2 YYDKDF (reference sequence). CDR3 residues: CATSSPGQGYGTQYF. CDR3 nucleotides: TGTGCCACCAGCTCTCCGGGACAGGGGTACGGTACGCAGTATTTT. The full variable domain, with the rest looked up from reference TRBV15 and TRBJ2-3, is DAMVIQNPRYQVTQFGKPVTLSCSQTLNHNVMYWYQQKSSQAPKLLFHYYDKDFNNEADTPDNFQSRRPNTSFCFLDIRSPGLGDTAMYLCATSSPGQGYGTQYFGPGTRLTVL.